Listed below are T cell receptor beta chains from one sample, sequenced in a study of blood T cell repertoires in COVID-19. Data came from immunoSEQ multiplex PCR; TCRdb stores just in-frame clones and leaves some out. The sample consists of about 40,000 clones, about 85% of them appearing once. Sequenced input: peripheral blood. The receptors stem from a man in his sixties with COVID-19, enrolled during active disease. The CDR3 runs from the conserved cysteine through the conserved F or W. The D gene is left open where the match is weak. Clone size, where shown, is once, few, many, or a class for clones that have expanded.

>TRBJ2-1|TRBV24-1|NA|TRBD2
CATSDAGLAGEIYNEQFF
TGTGCCACCAGTGATGCGGGACTAGCGGGAGAGATCTACAATGAGCAGTTCTTC
>TRBJ2-7|TRBV7-9|few|TRBD2
CASTRTSGSYEQYF
TGTGCCAGCACCCGGACTAGCGGCTCCTACGAGCAGTACTTC
>TRBJ2-1|TRBV6-5|NA|TRBD1
CASVEAQGAGNEQFF
TGTGCCAGCGTCGAAGCACAGGGGGCGGGTAATGAGCAGTTCTTC
>TRBJ1-1|TRBV30|NA|TRBD1
CAWSDNRGEAFF
TGTGCCTGGAGTGACAACAGGGGTGAAGCTTTCTTT
>TRBJ1-4|TRBV7-9|NA|NA
CASSLVTTNEKLFF
TGTGCCAGCAGCTTAGTAACAACTAATGAAAAACTGTTTTTT
>TRBJ1-4|TRBV27|once|NA
CASSLDRLNEKLFF
TGTGCCAGCAGCCTGGACAGACTTAATGAAAAACTGTTTTTT
>TRBJ2-1|TRBV5-1|NA|NA
CASSQGQSYNEQFF
TGCGCCAGCAGCCAAGGACAGTCCTACAATGAGCAGTTCTTC
>TRBJ1-6|TRBV28|NA|NA
CASRDNKRYNSPLHF
TGTGCCAGCCGGGATAATAAGCGATATAATTCACCCCTCCACTTT
>TRBJ1-1|TRBV10-2|NA|TRBD1
CASKQGTNTEAFF
TGCGCCAGCAAACAGGGGACTAACACTGAAGCTTTCTTT
>TRBJ2-7|TRBV5-8|once|TRBD1
CASSLAGQGVYEQYF
TGTGCCAGCAGCTTGGCCGGACAGGGGGTCTACGAGCAGTACTTC
>TRBJ2-2|TRBV18|once|NA
CASSETTGDTGELFF
TGTGCCAGCTCCGAGACCACCGGGGACACCGGGGAGCTGTTTTTT
>TRBJ1-1|TRBV11-2|once|NA
CASSLDAGGAFF
TGTGCCAGCAGCTTAGATGCAGGAGGAGCTTTCTTT
>TRBJ2-5|TRBV25-1|NA|NA
CASRTTVGETQYF
TGTGCCAGCAGGACCACAGTGGGCGAGACCCAGTACTTC
>TRBJ2-3|TRBV29-1|NA|TRBD2
CSVELVGTSGGRGGTDTQYF
TGCAGCGTTGAACTTGTGGGGACTAGCGGGGGCCGAGGCGGCACAGATACGCAGTATTTT
>TRBJ1-5|TRBV9|NA|TRBD1
CASSTGTGLNQPQHF
TGTGCCAGCAGTACCGGGACAGGGCTAAATCAGCCCCAGCATTTT
>TRBJ2-3|TRBV28|NA|TRBD1
CASNIDRGTDTQYF
TGTGCCAGCAATATAGACAGGGGCACAGATACGCAGTATTTT
>TRBJ1-4|TRBV28|NA|NA
CASSFYGPTNEKLFF
TGTGCCAGCAGTTTTTACGGTCCAACTAATGAAAAACTGTTTTTT
>TRBJ2-7|TRBV3-1/TRBV3-2|NA|TRBD2
CASSQARGSGRGYYEQYF
TGTGCCAGCAGCCAGGCCCGGGGTAGCGGGAGGGGGTACTACGAGCAGTACTTC
>TRBJ2-1|TRBV20-1|NA|NA
CSASVALGKFF
TGCAGTGCTAGCGTAGCTCTTGGAAAGTTCTTC
>TRBJ2-7|TRBV6-5|NA|NA
CASRRGVGYEQYF
TGTGCCAGCAGGCGCGGAGTGGGCTACGAGCAGTACTTC
>TRBJ2-2|TRBV3-1/TRBV3-2|NA|NA
CASSQVNGRGSTGELFF
TGTGCCAGCAGCCAAGTTAACGGGAGAGGTAGCACCGGGGAGCTGTTTTTT
>TRBJ2-7|TRBV28|few|NA
CASTTQGSYEQYF
TGTGCCAGCACCACCCAGGGTTCCTACGAGCAGTACTTC
>TRBJ2-5|TRBV7-3|NA|TRBD2
CASSQLAGGETQYF
TGTGCCAGCAGCCAACTAGCGGGAGGAGAGACCCAGTACTTC
>TRBJ2-7|TRBV27|NA|NA
CASSSAGGQDYEQYF
TGTGCCAGCAGTTCCGCCGGGGGTCAGGACTACGAGCAGTACTTC
>TRBJ1-1|TRBV5-4|NA|NA
CASSFLSGGTEAFF
TGTGCCAGCAGCTTTCTTTCCGGGGGCACTGAAGCTTTCTTT
>TRBJ2-1|TRBV7-9|NA|NA
CASSLFEGVSPEQFF
TGTGCCAGCAGCTTATTTGAGGGAGTGTCGCCTGAGCAGTTCTTC
>TRBJ1-2|TRBV9|once|NA
CASSVDDLGRDGYTF
TGTGCCAGCAGCGTAGACGATTTAGGGCGGGATGGCTACACCTTC
>TRBJ1-1|TRBV5-1|NA|TRBD1
CASSPRATGVSTEAFF
TGCGCCAGCAGCCCTCGAGCGACAGGGGTAAGCACTGAAGCTTTCTTT
>TRBJ1-2|TRBV7-8|once|NA
CASSLAGDTTNYGYTF
TGTGCCAGCAGCTTAGCCGGGGATACCACTAACTATGGCTACACCTTC
>TRBJ1-4|TRBV28|NA|TRBD1
CASEDRESEKLFF
TGTGCCAGCGAGGACAGGGAGAGTGAAAAACTGTTTTTT
>TRBJ2-1|TRBV27|NA|NA
CASSPNGGEQFF
TGTGCCAGCAGCCCTAATGGTGGTGAGCAGTTCTTC
>TRBJ2-1|TRBV19|once|TRBD1
CASNPGTGSYNEQFF
TGTGCCAGTAATCCAGGGACAGGGAGTTACAATGAGCAGTTCTTC
>TRBJ2-7|TRBV6-5|NA|NA
CASSSRQPYEQYF
TGTGCCAGCAGCTCCCGACAACCCTACGAGCAGTACTTC
>TRBJ2-3|TRBV30|NA|NA
CAWSVSNRLLVSTQYF
TGTGCCTGGAGTGTAAGCAATCGCCTCTTGGTGAGTACGCAGTATTTT
>TRBJ2-4|TRBV3-1/TRBV3-2|NA|NA
CASSQERGNIQYF
TGTGCCAGCAGCCAAGAACGGGGAAACATTCAGTACTTC
>TRBJ2-1|TRBV19|NA|TRBD2
CASSPTSGPLNEQFF
TGTGCCAGTAGTCCGACTAGCGGGCCCTTGAATGAGCAGTTCTTC
>TRBJ1-2|TRBV5-1|NA|NA
CASSLRDKYGSGYTF
TGCGCCAGCAGCTTGCGAGACAAATATGGATCGGGCTACACCTTC
>TRBJ2-5|TRBV4-1|NA|TRBD1
CASSQSSGGPRAQETQYF
TGCGCCAGCAGCCAAAGCTCAGGGGGTCCGAGGGCCCAAGAGACCCAGTACTTC
>TRBJ1-4|TRBV29-1|once|NA
CSVGGRRGDNEKLFF
TGCAGCGTTGGGGGGCGAAGGGGAGACAATGAAAAACTGTTTTTT
>TRBJ2-7|TRBV5-1|NA|TRBD2
CASSGKPSGSEQYF
TGCGCCAGCAGCGGGAAACCTAGCGGGAGTGAGCAGTACTTC
>TRBJ1-5|TRBV4-3|few|NA
CASSQEHRVGNQPQHF
TGCGCCAGCAGCCAAGAACACAGGGTCGGCAATCAGCCCCAGCATTTT